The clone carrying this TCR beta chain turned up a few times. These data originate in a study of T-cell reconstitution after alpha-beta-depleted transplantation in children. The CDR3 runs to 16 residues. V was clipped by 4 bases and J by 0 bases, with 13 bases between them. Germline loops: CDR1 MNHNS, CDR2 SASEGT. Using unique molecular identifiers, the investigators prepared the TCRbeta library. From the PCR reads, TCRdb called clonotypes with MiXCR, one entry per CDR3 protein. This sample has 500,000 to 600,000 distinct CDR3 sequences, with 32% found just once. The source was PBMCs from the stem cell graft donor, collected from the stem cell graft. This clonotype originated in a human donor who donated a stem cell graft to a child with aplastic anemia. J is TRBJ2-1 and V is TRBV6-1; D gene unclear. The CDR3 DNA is TGTGCCAGCAGTGTTTCTACGCGAGGCTCCTACAATGAGCAGTTCTTC. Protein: CASSVSTRGSYNEQFF.